Shown below are 13 T cell receptor beta chains from a single sample sequenced in a study of T-cell reconstitution after alpha-beta-depleted transplantation in children. Molecular barcoding with unique molecular identifiers was used for the TCRbeta library. TCRdb fed the PCR reads into MiXCR, producing one record per CDR3 protein. The table shows 500,000 to 650,000 distinct CDR3 sequences, with under 15% occurring only once. Sample: PBMCs, mostly from graft donor cells, taken 360 days after TCRalphabeta/CD19-depleted stem cell transplant. All receptors derive from a male patient between 5 and 17 years old who had a stem cell transplant for acute myeloid leukemia, so the T cells may come from the graft donor.

This clonotype was seen a handful of times. V and J are TRBV3-1 and TRBJ2-7; 7 bases are shared with TRBD2. The V gene end was trimmed by 2 bases and the J gene end by 1 base; junction bases not matched to a gene: 8. CDR3 size: 16 residues. Germline lookup yields CDR1 LGHDT and CDR2 YNNKEL (reference sequence). CDR3 DNA: TGTGCCAGCAGCCAACAACTAGCGATACGGTCCTACGAGCAGTACTTC. Translated, it gives CASSQQLAIRSYEQYF.

This chain joins TRBV7-2 and TRBJ2-3; no clear D gene. From germline, CDR1 is SGHTA and CDR2 FQGNSA. With 5 bases removed from V and 0 bases from J, the gap between germline ends came to 6 bases. The CDR3 length is 13 residues. The CDR3 loop is CASSPFSTDTQYF. The CDR3, as DNA: TGTGCCAGCAGCCCCTTTAGCACAGATACGCAGTATTTT. Full variable domain (outside the CDR3, taken from reference TRBV7-2 and TRBJ2-3): GAGVSQSPSNKVTEKGKDVELRCDPISGHTALYWYRQSLGQGLEFLIYFQGNSAPDKSGLPSDRFSAERTGGSVSTLTIQRTQQEDSAVYLCASSPFSTDTQYFGPGTRLTVL.

This chain joins TRBV7-3 and TRBJ2-2; TRBD1 is a possible D gene (5 bases). The CDR3 length is 15 residues. Germline CDR1 is SGHTA and CDR2 is FQGTGA. Trimming took off 6 bases at V and 5 bases at J, with 16 bases between the two ends. CDR3 protein: CASRKKTAGTGELFF. In nucleotides, the CDR3 is TGTGCCAGCAGAAAAAAGACAGCCGGGACCGGGGAGCTGTTTTTT. The full variable domain, with the rest looked up from reference TRBV7-3 and TRBJ2-2, is GAGVSQTPSNKVTEKGKYVELRCDPISGHTALYWYRQSLGQGPEFLIYFQGTGAADDSGLPNDRFFAVRPEGSVSTLKIQRTERGDSAVYLCASRKKTAGTGELFFGEGSRLTVL.

The V gene is TRBV7-3, the J gene TRBJ2-1; 7 positions agree with TRBD2. The junction had 9 bases not matched to a gene; V was cut back by 5 bases and J by 2 bases. CDR1 and CDR2 (germline): SGHTA, FQGTGA. This CDR3 is built from 16 residues. The CDR3 nucleotides are TGTGCCAGCAGCCCTAGGGAGGGATTCCCCTACAATGAGCAGTTCTTC. Translated: CASSPREGFPYNEQFF. Complete variable domain (other parts from reference TRBV7-3 and TRBJ2-1): GAGVSQTPSNKVTEKGKYVELRCDPISGHTALYWYRQSLGQGPEFLIYFQGTGAADDSGLPNDRFFAVRPEGSVSTLKIQRTERGDSAVYLCASSPREGFPYNEQFFGPGTRLTVL.

V gene TRBV6-1 combines with J gene TRBJ2-7; the D gene is possibly TRBD2 (5 bases). In germline, CDR1 is MNHNS, CDR2 SASEGT. Trimming cost V 6 bases and J 2 bases, with 11 bases left between them. The CDR3 runs 13 residues. CDR3 coding DNA: TGTGCCAGCAGGCGCGGGCTAACCTACGAGCAGTACTTC. Protein: CASRRGLTYEQYF.

The J gene is TRBJ1-5, the V gene TRBV11-1, with 8 bases lining up with TRBD1. The CDR3 sequence is 18 residues long. The ends lost 2 bases at V and 6 bases at J; junction bases unmatched: 15. The germline gives CDR1 SGHAT, CDR2 FQDESV (reference sequence). The CDR3 DNA reads TGTGCCAGCAGCTTAACCCCTCTCGGACAGGGCCCAGGTCAGCCCCAGCATTTT. Its protein is CASSLTPLGQGPGQPQHF.

The sample holds many counts of this clonotype. This chain links TRBV9 with TRBJ2-7; 10 bases fit TRBD1. Germline assignment: CDR1 SGDLS and CDR2 YYNGEE. This CDR3 has 15 amino acids. J gave up 4 bases and V 2 bases, and 6 bases lay outside the gene matches. The CDR3 nucleotides read TGTGCCAGCAGCGTGACGGGACAGGGGCCTTACGAGCAGTACTTC. Its translation is CASSVTGQGPYEQYF.

The sample holds a few counts of this clonotype. CDR3 protein: CAWSVRPPAVEAEAFF. The CDR3, as DNA: TGTGCCTGGAGTGTACGCCCTCCGGCTGTGGAGGCTGAAGCTTTCTTT. The chain carries TRBV30 and TRBJ1-1; D unresolved. The CDR3 runs 16 residues. Germline lookup yields CDR1 GTSNPN and CDR2 SVGIG (reference sequence). V was shortened by 0 bases and J by 6 bases, with 20 bases between the two germline ends.

This clonotype came up many times. The V call is TRBV6-2 or TRBV6-3, the J call TRBJ2-7; 7 nucleotides line up with TRBD2. The CDR3 loop spans 14 amino acids. Losses at the gene ends were 4 bases for V and 4 bases for J; bases not matched to a gene: 7. The germline V gene has CDR1 MNHEY and CDR2 SVGEGT. For the CDR3, the DNA is TGTGCCAGCAGTTTTGCGGGAGAAGGTTACGAGCAGTACTTC. Its translation: CASSFAGEGYEQYF.

The chain recombines TRBV27 with TRBJ1-2; TRBD1 is a possible D gene (6 bases). The CDR3 loop spans 14 amino acids. The V gene lost 10 bases and the J gene lost 8 bases, with 23 bases spanning the gap. Germline CDR1 is MNHEY and CDR2 is SMNVEV (reference sequence). CDR3 nucleotides: TGTGCCACCGGACAGACTTATATGATGTTAGGCTACACCTTC. It specifies CATGQTYMMLGYTF.

This clonotype has a handful of counts. The V and J genes are TRBV29-1 and TRBJ2-1; D is possibly TRBD2 (6 bases). Trimming pared 8 bases from V and 7 bases from J, leaving 15 bases between. The CDR3 has 12 amino acids. Per germline, CDR1 SQVTM and CDR2 ANQGSEA. The CDR3 nucleotides are TGCAGCTCGGAACGTGGAGGGAATGAGCAGTTCTTC. Translation gives CSSERGGNEQFF.

The chain combines TRBV5-1 with TRBJ2-1; D is ambiguous. V lost 6 bases and J lost 0, with 10 bases in between. This CDR3 has 14 amino acids. CDR1 is SGHRS, CDR2 YFSETQ, per germline. The CDR3 nucleotides are TGCGCCAGCACCTTTTCAAGCTCCTACAATGAGCAGTTCTTC. It yields the protein CASTFSSSYNEQFF.

This clonotype has ten or more counts. The V and J genes are TRBV7-8 and TRBJ1-4; D gene unclear. From germline, CDR1 is SGHVS and CDR2 FQNEAQ. The CDR3 length is 16 residues. The V end lost 1 base, the J end lost 8 bases, and 17 bases lay between the germline ends. The CDR3 loop reads CASSLDRGYLREKLFF. The CDR3 nucleotides read TGTGCCAGCAGCTTAGATCGGGGATACCTAAGGGAAAAACTGTTTTTT.